Listed below are T cell receptor beta chains from one sample, sequenced in a study of blood T cell repertoires in COVID-19. The protocol was immunoSEQ multiplex PCR, while the TCRdb copy is restricted to in-frame clones and leaves out a portion. Among roughly 35,000 clones listed, about 88% were seen once. Sequenced input: peripheral blood. Receptor source: a man aged 70 or older with acute or convalescent COVID-19. Each CDR3 is given with its conserved first and last residue. Each record gives: V gene, J gene, D gene, clone size, CDR3 DNA, CDR3 protein. A D gene is named only where the DNA matches it firmly. Size is stated for part of the rows, as once, few or many counts, or as a class when the clone is expanded.

>TRBV5-4|TRBJ2-7|TRBD2|.
TGTGCCAGCAGCCCCGGTAGTAGCGGGAGGTCCTACGAGCAGTACTTC
CASSPGSSGRSYEQYF
>TRBV5-1|TRBJ1-1|TRBD1|.
TGCGCCAGCACCCAAGTCCAGGGGGCCGGGGAGAACACTGAAGCTTTCTTT
CASTQVQGAGENTEAFF
>TRBV5-1|TRBJ2-5|TRBD2|.
TGCGCCAGCAGCTTAATTGGGGCTAGCGGACAAGAGACCCAGTACTTC
CASSLIGASGQETQYF
>TRBV7-9|TRBJ1-3|.|.
TGTGCCAGCATCCTTCATTCCAGGGCCGATGGAAACACCATATATTTT
CASILHSRADGNTIYF
>TRBV7-9|TRBJ2-3|.|medium-sized
TGTGCCAGCAGCTTAGGGAGGGACGATACGCAGTATTTT
CASSLGRDDTQYF
>TRBV7-2|TRBJ1-1|.|.
TGTGCCAGCAGCTTAGGGCGGAGGAGAGCTTTCTTT
CASSLGRRRAFF
>TRBV28|TRBJ1-1|TRBD1|.
TGTGCCAGCAGTTTAGGGACAGCGAACACTGAAGCTTTCTTT
CASSLGTANTEAFF
>TRBV7-2|TRBJ2-3|.|once
TGTGCCAGCAGCTGGGACACACAAGCGGATACGCAGTATTTT
CASSWDTQADTQYF
>TRBV7-2|TRBJ2-3|.|.
TGTGCCAGCAGATCAACGGGGGATACAGATACGCAGTATTTT
CASRSTGDTDTQYF
>TRBV5-5|TRBJ1-1|.|.
TGTGCCAGCACCCCAGACATAAACACTGAAGCTTTCTTT
CASTPDINTEAFF
>TRBV28|TRBJ2-3|.|.
TGTGCCAGCAGTCCCACCGGGACTTTTCGATCTAGCACAGATACGCAGTATTTT
CASSPTGTFRSSTDTQYF
>TRBV5-4|TRBJ2-7|.|few
TGTGCCAGCAGCTTTGCAGGGAAGGGATTAACCTACGAGCAGTACTTC
CASSFAGKGLTYEQYF
>TRBV19|TRBJ1-5|TRBD1|.
TGTGCCAGTAGTTCAGGGGGTGTGCGAGGACAGCCCCAGCATTTT
CASSSGGVRGQPQHF
>TRBV28|TRBJ1-6|.|.
TGTGCCAGCAGGGCAGGACAGAGATATTCACCCCTCCACTTT
CASRAGQRYSPLHF
>TRBV29-1|TRBJ1-5|TRBD1|.
TGCAGCGTTGAGCGTATTCCGGGACAGGGTGTCGGCAATCAGCCCCAGCATTTT
CSVERIPGQGVGNQPQHF
>TRBV18|TRBJ1-5|.|.
TGTGCCAGCTCAGGCTCAGCGTACGGCAATCAGCCCCAGCATTTT
CASSGSAYGNQPQHF
>TRBV9|TRBJ2-7|.|.
TGTGCCAGCAGCGTGGAGGGTTACGAGCAGTACTTC
CASSVEGYEQYF
>TRBV7-2|TRBJ1-1|TRBD1|.
TGTGCCAGCAGCTTACGACAGGGCGGTACTGAAGCTTTCTTT
CASSLRQGGTEAFF
>TRBV5-8|TRBJ2-3|.|.
TGTGCCAGCAGCTTGGTGGCGGGTGGCACAGATACGCAGTATTTT
CASSLVAGGTDTQYF
>TRBV29-1|TRBJ2-5|.|.
TGCAGCGCCACAAGGAACTCCGGGTCCAAGGCAGAGACCCAGTACTTC
CSATRNSGSKAETQYF
>TRBV9|TRBJ2-7|.|once
TGTGCCAGCAGCGTAGGAGGAGTCCCCTCCTACGAGCAGTACTTC
CASSVGGVPSYEQYF
>TRBV7-2|TRBJ2-5|.|.
TGTGCCAGCAGCTTTACAGGTCAGAAAGAGACCCAGTACTTC
CASSFTGQKETQYF
>TRBV5-6|TRBJ2-1|TRBD2|once
TGTGCCAGCAGCTTGGCCGGGCGGGAGGTAGGCAATGAGCAGTTCTTC
CASSLAGREVGNEQFF
>TRBV7-2|TRBJ2-1|TRBD2|.
TGTGCCAGCAGCGAATTCGGACTAGCGGGAGGTTCCCCCCATGAGCAGTTCTTC
CASSEFGLAGGSPHEQFF
>TRBV7-6|TRBJ2-1|.|.
TGTGCCAGCAGCTTAGACTCCAGGATAACCAGCTCCTACAATGAGCAGTTCTTC
CASSLDSRITSSYNEQFF
>TRBV6-5|TRBJ1-5|.|.
TGTGCCAGCAGCAGGGGAAGGGACCAGCCCCAGCATTTT
CASSRGRDQPQHF
>TRBV24-1|TRBJ2-7|TRBD2|.
TGTGCCACCAGTGACCCGGGACTAGCGGCCACCTACGAGCAGTACTTC
CATSDPGLAATYEQYF
>TRBV11-2|TRBJ1-5|.|.
TGTGCCAGCAGCCTAGCCCAGGGGCAGCCCCAGCATTTT
CASSLAQGQPQHF
>TRBV6-5|TRBJ1-1|TRBD1|.
TGTGCCAGCAGTAAACCGGGACAGGGCTACACTGAAGCTTTCTTT
CASSKPGQGYTEAFF
>TRBV27|TRBJ2-3|.|.
TGTGCCAGCAGTTTATCGGGCACAGGGCTGGATACGCAGTATTTT
CASSLSGTGLDTQYF
>TRBV6-4|TRBJ1-4|.|.
TGTGCCAGCAGCGAGAGGTCCTTACAGGACAATTCTGCAACTAATGAAAAACTGTTTTTT
CASSERSLQDNSATNEKLFF
>TRBV7-2|TRBJ1-1|TRBD1|once
TGTGCCAGCAGCTTAGTGGGACAGGGGGCCGCTGAAGCTTTCTTT
CASSLVGQGAAEAFF
>TRBV18|TRBJ2-7|TRBD2|.
TGTGCCAGCTCACTAAGGGACTACAACTACGAGCAGTACTTC
CASSLRDYNYEQYF
>TRBV19|TRBJ2-2|TRBD1|.
TGTGCCAGTACCGACAGGGGGTATAACGGGGAGCTGTTTTTT
CASTDRGYNGELFF
>TRBV5-1|TRBJ1-2|TRBD1|.
TGCGCCAGCAGCGCGGACAGGGGGAACTATGGCTACACCTTC
CASSADRGNYGYTF
>TRBV29-1|TRBJ2-7|TRBD1|.
TGCAGCGTTGAAGTAAGCGACAGGGCCTACGAGCAGTACTTC
CSVEVSDRAYEQYF
>TRBV6-5|TRBJ2-3|.|.
TGTGCCAGCAGTTACGGGGGCCTCTTCACAGATACGCAGTATTTT
CASSYGGLFTDTQYF
>TRBV7-8|TRBJ1-5|.|.
TGTGCCAGCAGCCGGGACACTCTTAGCAATCAGCCCCAGCATTTT
CASSRDTLSNQPQHF
>TRBV5-6|TRBJ2-5|TRBD1|.
TGTGCCAGCAGCTGGACAGGGGGAGAGACCCAGTACTTC
CASSWTGGETQYF
>TRBV4-3|TRBJ1-2|.|.
TGCGCCAGCAGCCATCAGGGAACACCCTTGGAGGGTGGCTACACCTTC
CASSHQGTPLEGGYTF
>TRBV18|TRBJ2-1|.|.
TGTGCCAGCTCACCCACCGGCGGGATGATATATGAGCAGTTCTTC
CASSPTGGMIYEQFF